This TCR beta chain was observed in a study of control samples from healthy donors and cancer patients (dated by TCRdb to the early 2020s). For CDR1 and CDR2, the germline V gene lists MNHEY and SVGEGT. Including the terminal cysteine and phenylalanine, the CDR3 comprises 15 residues. The DNA shown is the 45-base CDR3, in frame from base 1. Germline trimming amounts to 4 bases on V and 12 bases on J, with 14 as the count of junction bases outside the gene matches. A single count supports this clone. The antigen this receptor binds is unknown. Base qualities are missing; no much larger clone stands one base away. The library was generated by the immunoSEQ multiplex PCR assay. The table comes from immuneACCESS by way of TCRdb, which keeps in-frame sequences with V and J called. Part of the clones is missing from these tables; in studies checked, under half for an unresolved V gene and the rest for unknown reasons. Counted in this sample were tens of thousands of clones; approximately 84% of them appeared once. The ten largest clones represent 38% of the sample.

The origin of this receptor is a man between 65 and 85 years old with lung cancer. The specimen was PBMCs. The rearrangement joined TRBV6-2 or TRBV6-3 to TRBJ2-7; 11 middle bases align to TRBD2. The DNA is as follows: TGTGCCAGCAGTTTAAGACTAGCGGGGAAACAAGAACTGTACTTC. It translates to CASSLRLAGKQELYF.